These 29 T cell receptor beta chains originate from one sample sequenced in a study of blood T cells in healthy people across ages. Next came a second PCR, run for about 6 to 11 cycles, which used a sample-barcoded 5' primer along with a J-beta primer mix. TCRdb redid the calling of the 5' RACE reads with MiXCR, one entry per CDR3 protein. Counted here are about 1,400,000 distinct CDR3 sequences, approximately 38% occurring once; the ten biggest clones make up roughly 8.2%. Sequencing was carried out using blood. The receptors were sampled from a woman between 18 and 30 years old in good health.

The chain carries TRBV7-2 and TRBJ2-3, with 7 nucleotides matching TRBD2. This CDR3 has 16 residues. CDR1 and CDR2 from the germline V gene are SGHTA and FQGNSA. V shed 2 bases, J shed 3 bases, and the junction held 8 bases outside the gene matches. The chain's CDR3 is CASSLLVLAKTDTQYF. As DNA, the CDR3 is TGTGCCAGCAGCTTATTGGTACTAGCGAAGACAGATACGCAGTATTTT.

This clonotype was counted many times. The rearrangement links TRBV27 to TRBJ1-6; D not certain. The germline gives CDR1 MNHEY, CDR2 SMNVEV (reference sequence). The CDR3 has 14 residues. Trimming pared 2 bases from V and 9 bases from J, leaving 11 bases between. The CDR3 DNA reads as TGTGCCAGCAGTTTAGAACACGGGAGTTCACCCCTCCACTTT. Its protein is CASSLEHGSSPLHF.

The chain recombines TRBV5-1 with TRBJ1-1; 11 nucleotides match TRBD1. This CDR3 spans 15 amino acids. The junction had 6 bases not matched to a gene; V was cut back by 4 bases and J by 4 bases. Germline loops: CDR1 SGHRS, CDR2 YFSETQ. The CDR3 nucleotides read TGCGCCAGCAGCCCGAGGGACAGGGGGAGCACTGAAGCTTTCTTT. This translates into CASSPRDRGSTEAFF.

As for this clonotype: A clone one base away is much larger, so this may be a read error. The J gene is TRBJ2-3, the V gene TRBV20-1, with 14 bases that match TRBD2. The CDR3 length is 17 residues. Trimming at V came to 4 bases and at J to 1 base, leaving 7 bases not matched to a gene. Per germline, CDR1 DFQATT and CDR2 SNEGSKA (reference sequence). The CDR3: CSATRLAGGIGTDTQYF. The CDR3 DNA reads as TGCAGTGCTACCCGACTAGCGGGAGGGATTGGCACAGATACGCAGTATTTT.

This clonotype was seen more than once but under ten times. The J gene is TRBJ2-7, the V gene TRBV6-5; D may be TRBD1 (5 bases). The CDR3 is 14 residues long. Between the trimmed V and J ends, which lost 2 bases and 4 bases, there was a span of 12 bases. Germline CDR1 is MNHEY and CDR2 is SVGAGI. The CDR3: CASSYEGVGYEQYF. CDR3 DNA: TGTGCCAGCAGTTACGAAGGGGTTGGGTACGAGCAGTACTTC.

This clonotype turned up a few times. The rearrangement uses TRBV29-1 and TRBJ1-2; D remains unclear. With 3 bases removed from V and 2 bases from J, the gap between germline ends came to 10 bases. The CDR3 sequence is 13 residues long. Germline V CDR1 and CDR2: SQVTM, ANQGSEA. The CDR3 reads CSVDSRENYGYTF. The CDR3 DNA follows: TGCAGCGTTGATTCCCGGGAGAACTATGGCTACACCTTC.

Comments on this clonotype: One junction end disagrees with the germline gene, perhaps due to a read error. The chain recombines TRBV2 with TRBJ1-2; 7 bases align to TRBD1. The V gene's germline CDR1 is SNHLY and CDR2 FYNNEI. This CDR3 has 14 amino acids. The CDR3 spells CASRQGGQSYGHTF. The CDR3 DNA sequence: TGTGCCAGCAGACAAGGGGGCCAGTCGTATGGCCACACCTTC.

The genes are TRBV28 and TRBJ2-7; 9 nucleotides align to TRBD1. The CDR3 has 15 residues. J lost 2 bases, V lost 5 bases, and 7 bases had no gene match. The germline gives CDR1 MDHEN, CDR2 SYDVKM. DNA for the CDR3: TGTGCCAGCAGTCCCTCCGGGACAGGGACCTACGAGCAGTACTTC. It encodes CASSPSGTGTYEQYF.

In this sample, this clonotype turned up a few times. J is TRBJ2-1 and V is TRBV7-2, with 10 bases aligning to TRBD2. Germline loops: CDR1 SGHTA, CDR2 FQGNSA. The length of the CDR3 is 14 residues. The trim removed 2 bases at V and 9 bases at J, leaving 4 bases unmatched. The CDR3 DNA follows: TGTGCCAGCAGCTTATCTAGCGGGAGAATTGAGCAGTTCTTC. Encoded protein: CASSLSSGRIEQFF.

The J gene is TRBJ1-2, the V gene TRBV11-2; the D gene is possibly TRBD1 (5 bases). Germline CDR1 SGHAT, CDR2 FQNNGV. The CDR3 spans 12 residues. Trimming stripped 3 bases from V and 7 bases from J, with 9 bases between. CDR3 DNA: TGTGCCAGCAGCTTGACAGAGGGTGGCTACACCTTC. This codes for CASSLTEGGYTF.

Concerning this clonotype: This may arise from a read error, as a much more abundant clone is one base away. This chain uses TRBV6-1 with TRBJ2-1; the D call may be TRBD1 or TRBD2 (5 bases each). Germline V gene sequence: CDR1 MNHNS, CDR2 SASEGT. There are 15 residues in the CDR3. CDR3 loop: CASETSGRPYNEQSF. Here the CDR3 DNA reads TGTGCCAGCGAGACCTCGGGACGGCCCTACAATGAGCAGTCCTTC.

The chain uses TRBV24-1 and TRBJ2-3, with 9 bases fitting TRBD1. CDR1 is KGHDR, CDR2 SFDVKD, per germline. The CDR3 has 16 amino acids. The trim removed 4 bases at V and 6 bases at J, leaving 10 bases unmatched. The CDR3 region is CATSEPGTGSADTQYF. The CDR3 DNA follows: TGTGCCACCAGTGAGCCCGGGACAGGGTCAGCTGATACGCAGTATTTT.

A note on this clonotype: At one end the junction does not follow the germline gene, possibly because of a read error. V usage is TRBV7-2 and J usage is TRBJ1-1; possible D gene TRBD1, 6 bases. Germline V gene sequence: CDR1 SGHTA, CDR2 FQGNSA. This CDR3 contains 16 residues. The CDR3 protein is CASSLDWGLMNTEVFF. The CDR3, as DNA: TGTGCCAGTTCCCTCGATTGGGGGCTAATGAACACTGAAGTTTTCTTT.

This clonotype has at least ten counts. The chain carries TRBV20-1 and TRBJ1-2, with 9 bases matching TRBD1. The CDR3 is made up of 13 amino acids. Germline V gene lookup returns CDR1 DFQATT and CDR2 SNEGSKA (reference sequence). V gave up 5 bases and J gave up 7 bases; unmatched junction bases: 8. The CDR3 sequence is CSAPPGQGGGYTF. The DNA of the CDR3 is TGCAGTGCTCCGCCGGGACAGGGCGGTGGCTACACCTTC.

This chain joins TRBV6-1 and TRBJ1-5; 7 bases agree with TRBD1. The germline V gene encodes CDR1 MNHNS and CDR2 SASEGT. The CDR3 is 16 residues long. The ends lost 6 bases at V and 2 bases at J; junction bases unmatched: 10. The CDR3 nucleotides read TGTGCCAGCAGCCCTCCCACAGGGGCTCGCAATCAGCCCCAGCATTTT. The encoded protein is CASSPPTGARNQPQHF.

V gene TRBV20-1 combines with J gene TRBJ1-5, with D tentatively TRBD1 (6 bases). The CDR3 totals 14 residues. Germline values: CDR1 DFQATT, CDR2 SNEGSKA (reference sequence). The V and J ends lost 0 bases and 9 bases respectively, with 15 bases between them. Here the CDR3 DNA reads TGCAGTGCTAGAGATGACGTAAGGGGGGGGCCCCAGCATTTT. Translated, it gives CSARDDVRGGPQHF.

As concerns this clonotype: At one end, the junction sequence differs from germline, possibly due to a read error. J is TRBJ1-6 and V is TRBV6-5; 10 nucleotides align to TRBD1. Germline CDR1 is MNHEY and CDR2 is SVGAGI. The CDR3 extends over 14 amino acids. CDR3 sequence: CASRRQGAFSPPHF. The DNA of the CDR3 is TGTGCCAGCAGACGACAGGGGGCGTTTTCACCCCCCCACTTT.

The CDR3 loop reads CATKLAGTATNYGYTF. The CDR3 DNA reads TGTGCCACCAAGCTGGCAGGGACAGCAACTAACTATGGCTACACCTTC. V gene TRBV24-1 combines with J gene TRBJ1-2, with 7 bases that match TRBD1. The germline V gene has CDR1 KGHDR and CDR2 SFDVKD. V lost 8 bases, J lost 0 bases, and 11 bases stayed unmatched. The length of the CDR3 is 16 residues.

The chain carries TRBV7-3 and TRBJ2-5; D ambiguous. Germline lookup yields CDR1 SGHTA and CDR2 FQGTGA. The CDR3 is made up of 13 amino acids. The germline V and J ends were trimmed by 0 bases and 3 bases, with 5 bases remaining between them. CDR3 amino acids: CASSLTWKETQYF. The CDR3 nucleotides read TGTGCCAGCAGCTTAACCTGGAAAGAGACCCAGTACTTC.

The J gene is TRBJ2-3, the V gene TRBV7-6, with D tentatively TRBD1 (8 bases). Germline V gene sequence: CDR1 SGHVS, CDR2 FNYEAQ. Trimming pared 1 base from V and 4 bases from J, leaving 15 bases between. This CDR3 comprises 16 residues. The CDR3 reads CASSLDVQGGSDTQYF. The CDR3 bases are TGTGCCAGCAGCTTAGACGTACAGGGGGGGTCAGATACGCAGTATTTT.

The chain combines TRBV29-1 with TRBJ2-7; 10 nucleotides line up with TRBD2. Germline V gene sequence: CDR1 SQVTM, CDR2 ANQGSEA. The CDR3 extends over 16 amino acids. CDR3 residues: CGANGPLAGASYEQYF. The DNA of the CDR3 is TGCGGCGCCAACGGTCCGCTAGCGGGAGCCTCCTACGAGCAGTACTTC.

The rearrangement joins TRBV15 to TRBJ2-1; 10 nucleotides align to TRBD2. The junction had 6 bases not matched to a gene; V was cut back by 1 base and J by 0 bases. CDR3 length equals 18 residues. The V gene's germline CDR1 is LNHNV and CDR2 YYDKDF (reference sequence). The CDR3 region has the DNA TGTGCCACCAGCAGAGGGACTAGCGGTTCTAGCTCCTACAATGAGCAGTTCTTC. This gives the protein CATSRGTSGSSSYNEQFF. The complete variable domain, with remaining parts taken from reference TRBV15 and TRBJ2-1, reads DAMVIQNPRYQVTQFGKPVTLSCSQTLNHNVMYWYQQKSSQAPKLLFHYYDKDFNNEADTPDNFQSRRPNTSFCFLDIRSPGLGDTAMYLCATSRGTSGSSSYNEQFFGPGTRLTVL.

The genes are TRBV3-1 and TRBJ2-3; TRBD2 matches at 9 bases. Trimming took 1 base from V and 1 from J; bases not matched to a gene: 3. CDR3 length: 16 residues. The germline CDR1 and CDR2 sequences are LGHDT and YNNKEL (reference sequence). In nucleotides, the CDR3 is TGTGCCAGCAGCCAAGGACCTAGCGGGGGCACAGATACGCAGTATTTT. It is translated as CASSQGPSGGTDTQYF.

This clonotype was found a few times. V gene TRBV7-8 combines with J gene TRBJ1-2; maybe TRBD1 (5 bases). This CDR3 region has 15 residues. CDR1 and CDR2 from the germline V gene are SGHVS and FQNEAQ. The V gene lost 5 bases and the J gene lost 0 bases, with 13 bases spanning the gap. CDR3 in DNA: TGTGCCAGCAGCCCCCTCCGACAGACTAACTATGGCTACACCTTC. Translated, it gives CASSPLRQTNYGYTF.

The J gene is TRBJ1-6, the V gene TRBV28; D unresolved. The CDR3 has 16 residues. Germline loops: CDR1 MDHEN, CDR2 SYDVKM. V shed 7 bases and J shed 1 base, with 14 bases lying between them. Here the CDR3 reads CASTPQGQSYNSPLHF. For the CDR3, the DNA is TGTGCCAGCACCCCCCAAGGGCAGTCCTATAATTCACCCCTCCACTTT.

The V gene is TRBV12-3 or TRBV12-4, the J gene TRBJ1-1; the D is unclear. The CDR3 consists of 14 residues. V lost 2 bases, J lost 1 base, and 8 bases lay in between. The CDR3 reads CASSLRQQNTEAFF. CDR3 bases: TGTGCCAGCAGTTTACGGCAACAGAACACTGAAGCTTTCTTT.

This rearrangement joins TRBV28 to TRBJ1-2, with TRBD1 matching over 9 bases. Germline trimming cut 6 bases from V and 6 bases from J; bases unmatched to any gene: 8. This CDR3 has 14 residues. CDR1 and CDR2 (germline): MDHEN, SYDVKM. The chain's CDR3 is CASSRTGVGDGYTF. Written as DNA, the CDR3 is TGTGCCAGCAGCCGGACAGGGGTCGGGGATGGCTACACCTTC.

The V and J genes are TRBV20-1 and TRBJ2-7, with D possibly being TRBD1 (5 bases). The germline CDR1 and CDR2 sequences are DFQATT and SNEGSKA (reference sequence). Deletions cut 4 bases from V and 3 bases from J, with 13 bases between. CDR3 length: 13 residues. The CDR3 region has the DNA TGCAGTGCTAAAGGACACCCTAACTACGAGCAGTACTTC. Translation: CSAKGHPNYEQYF.

The chain links TRBV5-1 to TRBJ2-5; 9 bases map to TRBD1. With the DNA end fitting TRBJ2-7 better, the J assignment may be wrong. Germline CDR1 and CDR2: SGHRS and YFSETQ. This CDR3 region has 15 residues. CDR3 in amino acids: CASSPRRDRDHEQYF. The CDR3 DNA sequence: TGCGCCAGCAGCCCTCGCCGGGACAGGGACCACGAGCAGTACTTC.